Listed below are T cell receptor beta chains from one sample, sequenced in a study of blood T cell repertoires in COVID-19. The repertoire was sequenced with immunoSEQ multiplex PCR; TCRdb's copy has only in-frame clones and lacks some. The profile shows some 180,000 clones, about four fifths of them singletons. Sequencing used peripheral blood. The receptors were sampled from a woman between 35 and 50 years old with COVID-19, enrolled during active disease. CDR3s include the opening cysteine and the closing phenylalanine or tryptophan. A D gene is named only where the DNA matches it firmly. Only some rows state a clone size, as once, few, many or a class for expanded clones.

CDR3: CASSRLGGSGNTIYF
DNA: TGTGCCAGCAGCCGGCTAGGGGGCTCTGGAAACACCATATATTTT
D: -
length: 15
size: -
J: TRBJ1-3
V: TRBV13

CDR3: CASSQTSGGVRETQYF
DNA: TGCGCCAGCAGCCAAACTAGCGGGGGGGTACGGGAGACCCAGTACTTC
D: TRBD2
length: 16
size: -
J: TRBJ2-5
V: TRBV4-1

CDR3: CAISGDRYNEQFF
DNA: TGTGCCATCAGTGGGGACAGATACAATGAGCAGTTCTTC
D: TRBD1
length: 13
size: -
J: TRBJ2-1
V: TRBV10-3

CDR3: CASSEETGRSHEQYF
DNA: TGTGCCAGCAGCGAGGAGACAGGGAGGTCCCACGAGCAGTACTTC
D: -
length: 15
size: few
J: TRBJ2-7
V: TRBV2

CDR3: CASSQGGAGDRQFF
DNA: TGTGCCAGCAGCCAAGGTGGGGCGGGAGATCGGCAGTTCTTC
D: TRBD2
length: 14
size: -
J: TRBJ2-1
V: TRBV14

CDR3: CSAGDIEAFF
DNA: TGCAGCGCTGGGGACATTGAAGCTTTCTTT
D: -
length: 10
size: once
J: TRBJ1-1
V: TRBV29-1

CDR3: CASSLSGGSTDTQYF
DNA: TGTGCCAGCAGCTTAAGCGGGGGGAGCACAGATACGCAGTATTTT
D: TRBD2
length: 15
size: -
J: TRBJ2-3
V: TRBV7-3

CDR3: CASSVDGRLPSQETQYF
DNA: TGTGCCAGCAGCGTAGATGGCAGGTTACCTTCCCAAGAGACCCAGTACTTC
D: -
length: 17
size: -
J: TRBJ2-5
V: TRBV9

CDR3: CASRAGSTDTQYF
DNA: TGTGCCAGCAGGGCAGGGAGCACAGATACGCAGTATTTT
D: -
length: 13
size: -
J: TRBJ2-3
V: TRBV12-3/TRBV12-4

CDR3: CASSLDRASKFF
DNA: TGTGCCAGCAGTTTAGATCGGGCTAGCAAGTTCTTC
D: -
length: 12
size: -
J: TRBJ2-1
V: TRBV28

CDR3: CASSFRDTSYEQYF
DNA: TGCGCCAGCAGCTTCCGGGACACTTCCTACGAGCAGTACTTC
D: -
length: 14
size: once
J: TRBJ2-7
V: TRBV4-1

CDR3: CASSVLAGRTDTQYF
DNA: TGTGCCAGTAGTGTGCTAGCGGGACGCACAGATACGCAGTATTTT
D: TRBD2
length: 15
size: -
J: TRBJ2-3
V: TRBV19

CDR3: CASSVDSEAFF
DNA: TGTGCCAGCAGCGTGGACAGCGAAGCTTTCTTT
D: -
length: 11
size: few
J: TRBJ1-1
V: TRBV7-8

CDR3: CASSFTGTGPTGQYF
DNA: TGTGCCAGCAGCTTCACCGGGACAGGCCCCACGGGGCAGTACTTC
D: TRBD1
length: 15
size: -
J: TRBJ2-7
V: TRBV5-4

CDR3: CASSLGPMNTEAFF
DNA: TGTGCCAGCAGCCTAGGGCCGATGAACACTGAAGCTTTCTTT
D: -
length: 14
size: -
J: TRBJ1-1
V: TRBV11-2

CDR3: CASSLAGRDGGGNTIYF
DNA: TGTGCCAGCAGCTTAGCAGGGAGGGACGGCGGCGGAAACACCATATATTTT
D: -
length: 17
size: -
J: TRBJ1-3
V: TRBV7-9

CDR3: CASSIRGQLYGYTF
DNA: TGTGCCAGTAGTATTAGGGGACAGCTCTATGGCTACACCTTC
D: TRBD1
length: 14
size: -
J: TRBJ1-2
V: TRBV19

CDR3: CASSSQGSPSSYEQYF
DNA: TGTGCCAGCAGCTCTCAGGGGTCTCCGAGCTCCTACGAGCAGTACTTC
D: -
length: 16
size: -
J: TRBJ2-7
V: TRBV5-4

CDR3: CASSLGSRGFVNQPQHF
DNA: TGTGCCAGCAGTTTAGGGTCTAGGGGATTTGTCAATCAGCCCCAGCATTTT
D: -
length: 17
size: -
J: TRBJ1-5
V: TRBV28

CDR3: CAWSVAGLLGNTIYF
DNA: TGTGCCTGGAGTGTCGCGGGGTTACTTGGAAACACCATATATTTT
D: -
length: 15
size: -
J: TRBJ1-3
V: TRBV30

CDR3: CASSRGLESYEQYF
DNA: TGTGCCAGCAGCCGCGGACTCGAGTCCTACGAGCAGTACTTC
D: -
length: 14
size: -
J: TRBJ2-7
V: TRBV3-1/TRBV3-2

CDR3: CASSQDNLGELFF
DNA: TGTGCCAGCAGCCAAGACAACTTGGGGGAGCTGTTTTTT
D: -
length: 13
size: -
J: TRBJ2-2
V: TRBV4-2

CDR3: CASSVAGTGVENTIYF
DNA: TGTGCCAGCAGCGTAGCCGGGACAGGGGTGGAAAACACCATATATTTT
D: TRBD1
length: 16
size: -
J: TRBJ1-3
V: TRBV9

CDR3: CASSGLRDSYNEQFF
DNA: TGTGCCAGCAGCGGACTCCGGGACAGCTACAATGAGCAGTTCTTC
D: TRBD1
length: 15
size: -
J: TRBJ2-1
V: TRBV5-6

CDR3: CASSSDRPIQNIQYF
DNA: TGCGCCAGCAGTTCGGACAGGCCGATACAAAACATTCAGTACTTC
D: TRBD1
length: 15
size: -
J: TRBJ2-4
V: TRBV4-1

CDR3: CASSFRAYNEQFF
DNA: TGTGCCAGCAGTTTCAGGGCCTACAATGAGCAGTTCTTC
D: -
length: 13
size: once
J: TRBJ2-1
V: TRBV12-3/TRBV12-4

CDR3: CASSPAGLANTGELFF
DNA: TGTGCCAGCAGCCCTGCGGGACTAGCAAACACCGGGGAGCTGTTTTTT
D: TRBD2
length: 16
size: few
J: TRBJ2-2
V: TRBV11-2

CDR3: CASLDWYGEQFF
DNA: TGTGCCAGTTTAGACTGGTACGGTGAGCAGTTCTTC
D: -
length: 12
size: -
J: TRBJ2-1
V: TRBV19

CDR3: CASSVGRNREETQYF
DNA: TGTGCCAGCAGCGTAGGCAGGAACAGAGAGGAGACCCAGTACTTC
D: -
length: 15
size: -
J: TRBJ2-5
V: TRBV9

CDR3: CASAEANSPLHF
DNA: TGTGCGTCTGCGGAGGCTAATTCACCCCTCCACTTT
D: -
length: 12
size: -
J: TRBJ1-6
V: TRBV27

CDR3: CASSLGPGGYTF
DNA: TGTGCCAGCAGCTTGGGTCCGGGGGGCTACACCTTC
D: -
length: 12
size: few
J: TRBJ1-2
V: TRBV5-5

CDR3: CASSSKIPGQGPYGYTF
DNA: TGTGCCAGCAGCAGCAAAATCCCCGGACAGGGCCCCTATGGCTACACCTTC
D: -
length: 17
size: once
J: TRBJ1-2
V: TRBV21-1

CDR3: CATSRDGQGQQQYF
DNA: TGTGCCACCAGCAGAGACGGACAGGGTCAACAGCAGTACTTC
D: TRBD1
length: 14
size: -
J: TRBJ2-7
V: TRBV15

CDR3: CASSEVSYSPLHF
DNA: TGTGCCAGCAGTGAAGTCAGTTATTCACCCCTCCACTTT
D: -
length: 13
size: -
J: TRBJ1-6
V: TRBV6-1

CDR3: CASSEGGTTKNIQYF
DNA: TGTGCCAGCAGCGAGGGAGGGACCACCAAAAACATTCAGTACTTC
D: TRBD2
length: 15
size: -
J: TRBJ2-4
V: TRBV6-5

CDR3: CASSLAAGEQFF
DNA: TGTGCCAGCAGCTTAGCAGCGGGTGAGCAGTTCTTC
D: -
length: 12
size: -
J: TRBJ2-1
V: TRBV7-9

CDR3: CAWNGPINNSPLHF
DNA: TGTGCCTGGAACGGTCCGATAAATAATTCACCCCTCCACTTT
D: -
length: 14
size: -
J: TRBJ1-6
V: TRBV30

CDR3: CASSKTSTGSYNEQFF
DNA: TGTGCCAGCAGCAAAACATCGACAGGCTCCTACAATGAGCAGTTCTTC
D: -
length: 16
size: -
J: TRBJ2-1
V: TRBV5-6

CDR3: CASSQDRGKIGGYTF
DNA: TGTGCCAGCAGCCAAGATCGGGGGAAGATAGGTGGCTACACCTTC
D: -
length: 15
size: few
J: TRBJ1-2
V: TRBV3-1/TRBV3-2

CDR3: CASSLQTGLEQFF
DNA: TGTGCCAGCAGCCTCCAAACAGGGCTTGAGCAGTTCTTC
D: -
length: 13
size: -
J: TRBJ2-1
V: TRBV11-3

CDR3: CASTAFQRQGINSPLHF
DNA: TGTGCCAGCACAGCCTTCCAACGACAGGGGATTAATTCACCCCTCCACTTT
D: TRBD1
length: 17
size: once
J: TRBJ1-6
V: TRBV27

CDR3: CASSTNRGFEAFF
DNA: TGTGCCAGCAGCACAAACAGGGGTTTTGAAGCTTTCTTT
D: TRBD1
length: 13
size: -
J: TRBJ1-1
V: TRBV7-3

CDR3: CASSPYLTGAAGELFF
DNA: TGTGCCAGCAGTCCCTACCTGACAGGGGCGGCCGGGGAGCTGTTTTTT
D: TRBD1
length: 16
size: -
J: TRBJ2-2
V: TRBV27

CDR3: CASRFTGTGEQETQYF
DNA: TGTGCCAGCAGATTCACAGGGACAGGGGAACAAGAGACCCAGTACTTC
D: TRBD1
length: 16
size: few
J: TRBJ2-5
V: TRBV2

CDR3: CASYSGNTIYF
DNA: TGTGCCAGCTACTCTGGAAACACCATATATTTT
D: -
length: 11
size: -
J: TRBJ1-3
V: TRBV27

CDR3: CSAVGGLGGGGSNEQFF
DNA: TGCAGCGCCGTGGGTGGTTTGGGCGGGGGGGGAAGCAATGAGCAGTTCTTC
D: TRBD2
length: 17
size: -
J: TRBJ2-1
V: TRBV29-1

CDR3: CASSLLAGGLSQYF
DNA: TGTGCCAGCAGCTTACTGGCAGGGGGCCTTTCGCAGTATTTT
D: TRBD1
length: 14
size: once
J: TRBJ2-3
V: TRBV7-8

CDR3: CASRLRGGLNEKLFF
DNA: TGTGCCAGCAGGTTGCGGGGCGGCCTTAATGAAAAACTGTTTTTT
D: -
length: 15
size: -
J: TRBJ1-4
V: TRBV27

CDR3: CSVGGLTYNEQFF
DNA: TGCAGCGTTGGGGGCCTAACCTACAATGAGCAGTTCTTC
D: -
length: 13
size: -
J: TRBJ2-1
V: TRBV29-1